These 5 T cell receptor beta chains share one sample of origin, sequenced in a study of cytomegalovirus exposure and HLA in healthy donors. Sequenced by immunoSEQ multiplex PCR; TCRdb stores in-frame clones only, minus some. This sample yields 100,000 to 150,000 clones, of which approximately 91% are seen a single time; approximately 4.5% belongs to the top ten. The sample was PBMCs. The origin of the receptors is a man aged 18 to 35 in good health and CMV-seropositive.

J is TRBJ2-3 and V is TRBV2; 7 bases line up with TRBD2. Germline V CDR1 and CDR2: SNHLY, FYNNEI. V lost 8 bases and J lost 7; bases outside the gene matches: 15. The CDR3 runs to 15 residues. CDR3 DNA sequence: TGTGCCAGCCCCACCCCTAGCGGTGGATTGAATACGCAGTATTTT. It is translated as CASPTPSGGLNTQYF.

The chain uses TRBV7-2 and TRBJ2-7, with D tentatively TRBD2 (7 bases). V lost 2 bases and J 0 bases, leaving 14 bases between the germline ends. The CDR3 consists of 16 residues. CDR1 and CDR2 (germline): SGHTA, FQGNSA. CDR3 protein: CASSLIGGGLSYEQYF. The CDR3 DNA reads TGTGCCAGCAGCTTAATTGGGGGGGGCCTCTCCTACGAGCAGTACTTC.

The CDR3 spells CASHGSRGDDEQFF. DNA for the CDR3: TGTGCCAGCCACGGGTCCAGGGGTGACGATGAGCAGTTCTTC. The V and J genes are TRBV7-9 and TRBJ2-1, with TRBD1 as a possible D gene (6 bases). The germline gives CDR1 SEHNR, CDR2 FQNEAQ (reference sequence). Trimming left V 8 bases short and J 8 bases short, with 19 bases between. The CDR3 has 14 amino acids.

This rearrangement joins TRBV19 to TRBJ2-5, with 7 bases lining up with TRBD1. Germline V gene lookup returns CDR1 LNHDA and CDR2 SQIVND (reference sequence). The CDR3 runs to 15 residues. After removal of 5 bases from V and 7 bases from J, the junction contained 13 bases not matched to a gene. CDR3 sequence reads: CASSPKDRPLGTQYF. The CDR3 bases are TGTGCCAGTAGTCCGAAGGACAGGCCCCTTGGGACCCAGTACTTC.

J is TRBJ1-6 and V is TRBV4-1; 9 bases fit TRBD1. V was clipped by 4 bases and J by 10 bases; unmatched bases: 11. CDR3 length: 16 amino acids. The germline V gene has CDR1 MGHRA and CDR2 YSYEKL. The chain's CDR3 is CASSPYRGQGSSPLHF. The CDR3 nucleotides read TGCGCCAGCAGCCCCTATCGTGGACAGGGGAGCTCACCCCTCCACTTT.